The rows below give T cell receptor beta chains drawn from one sample of a study of T cell repertoires in cytomegalovirus infection. From the reads, TCRdb called clonotypes with MiXCR, one entry per CDR3 protein. The sample lists under 150,000 distinct CDR3 sequences; roughly 9% were seen once. Sequencing used PBMCs. Receptors were obtained from a human donor in good health (CMV status not recorded). Some clones in this sample may be carry-over from other donors' samples. Both conserved end residues are part of each CDR3. A D gene is named only where the DNA matches it firmly. Part of the rows lack a size; the others show once, few, many or a class for expanded clones.

V gene,D gene,clone size,J gene,CDR3 protein,CDR3 DNA
TRBV23-1,-,-,TRBJ2-5,CASSPHRRETQYF,TGCGCCAGCAGCCCTCATAGGAGGGAGACCCAGTACTTC
TRBV20-1,-,-,TRBJ1-1,CSATIGQWLNTEAFF,TGCAGTGCTACCATTGGGCAATGGCTGAACACTGAAGCTTTCTTT
TRBV7-2,-,many,TRBJ2-5,CASSLGKGRWETQYF,TGTGCCAGCAGCTTGGGAAAGGGAAGATGGGAGACCCAGTACTTC
TRBV29-1,TRBD1,-,TRBJ2-7,CSVVRGQVLYEQYF,TGCAGCGTTGTTAGGGGACAGGTCCTCTACGAGCAGTACTTC
TRBV25-1,TRBD1,-,TRBJ2-1,CAISDRRGSEQFF,TGTGCCATCTCGGACAGGAGAGGTTCTGAGCAGTTCTTC
TRBV7-2,-,many,TRBJ2-1,CASSLGQGGEQFF,TGTGCCAGCAGCTTAGGGCAGGGCGGGGAGCAGTTCTTC
TRBV13,TRBD1,few,TRBJ2-7,CASSYRGPSYEQYF,TGTGCCAGCAGTTACAGGGGGCCCTCCTACGAGCAGTACTTC
TRBV2,-,many,TRBJ2-5,CASNAGGQETQYF,TGTGCCAGCAACGCCGGGGGCCAAGAGACCCAGTACTTC
TRBV7-9,-,-,TRBJ1-1,CASSLEIGGVTEAFF,TGTGCCAGCAGCTTAGAGATCGGAGGGGTCACTGAAGCTTTCTTT
TRBV29-1,TRBD1,-,TRBJ1-2,CSVEGRTGYGYTF,TGCAGCGTTGAAGGGAGGACAGGGTATGGCTACACCTTC
TRBV2,TRBD2,-,TRBJ2-1,CASSDRGVNYNEQFF,TGTGCCAGCAGCGATCGGGGGGTCAATTACAATGAGCAGTTCTTC
TRBV20-1,-,-,TRBJ2-4,CSAREEVAKNIQYF,TGCAGTGCTAGAGAAGAAGTAGCCAAAAACATTCAGTACTTC
TRBV27,-,many,TRBJ1-5,CASSLRGWGNQPQHF,TGTGCCAGCAGTTTGCGGGGTTGGGGCAATCAGCCCCAGCATTTT
TRBV28,-,few,TRBJ2-3,CASSRRRLTDTQYF,TGTGCCAGCAGCCGACGGAGACTCACAGATACGCAGTATTTT
TRBV10-3,-,many,TRBJ1-2,CAISEGLGSNYGYTF,TGTGCCATCAGTGAGGGGCTGGGAAGTAACTATGGCTACACCTTC
TRBV6-1,TRBD1,few,TRBJ2-3,CASHRGPTDTQYF,TGTGCCAGCCACAGGGGGCCCACAGATACGCAGTATTTT
TRBV25-1,TRBD1,many,TRBJ2-7,CASSPLLWDRAESSYEQYF,TGTGCCAGCAGCCCCTTATTGTGGGACAGGGCCGAGAGCTCCTACGAGCAGTACTTC
TRBV28,-,few,TRBJ1-4,CASSLKFGASRNEKLFF,TGTGCCAGCAGTTTAAAGTTCGGGGCCAGCCGGAATGAAAAACTGTTTTTT
TRBV7-9,TRBD2,many,TRBJ2-1,CASSIGGGAGEQFF,TGTGCCAGCAGTATCGGCGGGGGGGCCGGTGAGCAGTTCTTC
TRBV7-2,-,many,TRBJ1-1,CASSLMTVGANTEAFF,TGTGCCAGCAGCTTAATGACGGTCGGGGCGAACACTGAAGCTTTCTTT
TRBV15,TRBD1,few,TRBJ2-4,CATPRGPKNIQYF,TGTGCCACCCCAAGGGGGCCCAAAAACATTCAGTACTTC
TRBV7-7,-,many,TRBJ2-1,CASSSGLGGPYNEQFF,TGTGCCAGCAGCTCAGGGTTGGGGGGCCCATACAATGAGCAGTTCTTC
TRBV14,-,many,TRBJ2-1,CASSFKTGLSSYNEQFF,TGTGCCAGCAGCTTTAAGACAGGCCTTAGCTCCTACAATGAGCAGTTCTTC
TRBV5-1,-,many,TRBJ2-7,CASSLASHYEQYF,TGCGCCAGCAGCTTGGCCAGCCACTACGAGCAGTACTTC
TRBV4-1,-,many,TRBJ1-1,CASSLALNTEAFF,TGCGCCAGCAGCCTGGCGTTGAACACTGAAGCTTTCTTT
TRBV28,-,few,TRBJ1-4,CASSLPTTIREKLFF,TGTGCCAGCAGTTTGCCGACGACCATCCGGGAAAAACTGTTTTTT
TRBV28,-,many,TRBJ2-4,CASSFPGRGGNIQYF,TGTGCCAGCAGTTTCCCCGGCCGTGGAGGAAACATTCAGTACTTC